This T cell receptor (beta chain) was sequenced during a study of neurological immune-mediated disorders. Germline CDR1 KGHDR, CDR2 SFDVKD. There are 12 residues in the CDR3. The authors made cDNA by 5'RACE with 10-nucleotide random UMIs. TCRdb processed the 5' RACE reads anew with MiXCR; each CDR3 protein has one entry. The table shows tens of thousands of distinct CDR3 sequences, with 9.5% to 13% occurring only once. Unsorted libraries used 2 million PBMCs kept at -80 degrees C. This clonotype was recorded a few times. Sequence at one end of the junction differs from germline and may be a read error.

The V gene is TRBV24-1, the J gene TRBJ2-1; a weak D match, TRBD2 (6 bases). The sample consisted of PBMCs. The TCR was taken from a woman aged 55-75 years in good health. In nucleotides, the CDR3 is TGTGCCACCAGTGACACCGGGACTGCCCCGGTCTTC. This translates into CATSDTGTAPVF.